Sequencing of this TCR beta chain was carried out in a study of blood T cell repertoires in COVID-19. Study background: Sources were T cells, B-cell-depleted T cells, or PBMCs; the material itself was cDNA or gDNA.

Germline V gene data show CDR1 as SGHAT and CDR2 as FQNNGV. Trimming pared 1 base from V and 5 bases from J, leaving 6 bases between. The CDR3 runs 13 residues. The method was immunoSEQ multiplex PCR; TCRdb's version includes in-frame clones alone and lacks a portion of them. Of some 320,000 clones in the sample, approximately 85% were seen once. Sequenced sample: peripheral blood. This receptor was taken from a human donor in a cohort sampled during active COVID-19. The V and J genes are TRBV11-2 and TRBJ2-1; D uncertain. CDR3 nucleotide sequence: TGTGCCAGCAGCTTAGGACTGAACAATGAGCAGTTCTTC. Translation: CASSLGLNNEQFF.